A single T cell receptor beta chain is shown here with its context. Its antigen is still unknown. Base qualities are not recorded, but no much larger clone differs from it by a single base. TCRbeta CDR3 regions were amplified from genomic DNA using the immunoSEQ Assay, a bias-controlled multiplex PCR. Per the source publication's procedure: Nucleated cell counts per sample were estimated from amplification of reference gene primers within the assay. To quantify the absolute abundance of each unique TCRbeta CDR3 rearrangement, sequence reads were collapsed and filtered. For each sample, productive Simpson clonality was calculated as the square root of Simpson's diversity index over productive rearrangements. TCRdb took over this immuneACCESS table, retaining in-frame rearrangements with V and J assigned. Such tables are incomplete; in checked studies, under half of the missing clones stem from an unresolved V gene, and the remainder is unexplained. From that table come the V and J calls and clone size; the DNA was used to work out D and trimming. This sample comprises about 66,000 clones, about 82% of them detected only once. The ten largest clones take up roughly 7% of the sample.

The collaborating institutions used their own protocols to collect whole blood in K2EDTA tubes. Collaborator samples were shipped for TCRbeta analysis as frozen whole blood, isolated PBMCs, or DNA extracted from either sample type. The data are from a study of blood T cell repertoires in COVID-19 (TCRdb year 2020). About the study as a whole: The collaborator samples originated in the United States, Italy and Spain and spanned the acute and convalescent phases of COVID-19. The samples were drawn from two sources: the first 160 participants of the ongoing ImmuneRACE study, and 950 to 1,500 subjects contributed by 6 global collaborators. Where available, HLA class I and class II types were obtained from metadata supplied by the sample provider rather than from assay-based typing. Nearly every sample came with metadata listing a de-identified subject ID, COVID-19 status, age in years and sex. The repertoires were made available in a free public database intended to serve as a resource for research on the immune response to SARS-CoV-2. The material from the prospective study consisted of cDNA or gDNA derived from T cells, B-cell-depleted T cells, or PBMCs. Subjects who had been exposed to COVID-19, were actively infected with it, or had recovered from it provided the deeply sampled blood TCRbeta repertoires that made up the dataset.

Clipping removes 1 base from V and 1 base from J, with 3 as the unmatched junction base count. Measured from the cysteine to the phenylalanine, the CDR3 is 17 residues long. The retained sequence is limited to the CDR3, 51 bases, with the frame set at the first base. Taken from the germline V gene (reference sequence), the CDR1 and CDR2 loops are LNHDA and SQIVND. The research as a whole found: How much clinical and demographic metadata was included differed by source and by participant, and the metadata was provided uncurated.

This chain is built from TRBV19 and TRBJ1-4; 10 bases in the junction line up with TRBD1. The sequenced material came from peripheral blood. The origin of this receptor is a man aged 50 to 59 with active COVID-19. The nucleotide sequence is TGTGCCAGTAGTATAGCGGGACAGGGGAGAACTAATGAAAAACTGTTTTTT. Its amino acids are CASSIAGQGRTNEKLFF.